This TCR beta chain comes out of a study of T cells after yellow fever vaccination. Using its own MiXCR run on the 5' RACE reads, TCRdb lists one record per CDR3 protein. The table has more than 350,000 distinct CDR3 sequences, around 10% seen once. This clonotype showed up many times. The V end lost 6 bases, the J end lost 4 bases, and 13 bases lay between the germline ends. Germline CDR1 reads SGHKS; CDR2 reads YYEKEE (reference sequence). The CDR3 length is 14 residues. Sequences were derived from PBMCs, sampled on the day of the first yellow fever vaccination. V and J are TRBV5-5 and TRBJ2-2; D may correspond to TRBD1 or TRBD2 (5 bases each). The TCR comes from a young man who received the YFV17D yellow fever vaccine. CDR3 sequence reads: CASTSWDGTGELFF. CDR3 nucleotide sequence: TGTGCCAGCACCTCCTGGGACGGCACCGGGGAGCTGTTTTTT.